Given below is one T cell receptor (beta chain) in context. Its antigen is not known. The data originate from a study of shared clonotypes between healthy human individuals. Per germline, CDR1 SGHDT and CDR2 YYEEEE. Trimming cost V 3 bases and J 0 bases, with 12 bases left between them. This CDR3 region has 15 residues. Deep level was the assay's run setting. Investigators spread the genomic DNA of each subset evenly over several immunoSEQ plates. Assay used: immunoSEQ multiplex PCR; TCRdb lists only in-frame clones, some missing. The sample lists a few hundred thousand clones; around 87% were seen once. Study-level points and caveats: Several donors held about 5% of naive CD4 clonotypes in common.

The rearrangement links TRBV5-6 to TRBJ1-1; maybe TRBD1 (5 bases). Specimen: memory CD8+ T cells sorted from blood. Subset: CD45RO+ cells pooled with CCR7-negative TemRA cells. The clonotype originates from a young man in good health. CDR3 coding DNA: TGTGCCAGCAGCTCCCGGGACCGCATGAACACTGAAGCTTTCTTT. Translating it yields CASSSRDRMNTEAFF.